This TCR beta chain was sequenced during a study of shared clonotypes between healthy human individuals. Study observations and caveats: Shared across a few donors were 4% to 6% of the naive CD4 clonotypes.

Using immunoSEQ multiplex PCR, the repertoire was profiled, and TCRdb retains in-frame clones only, with some absent. The sample has more than 1,200,000 clones; 98% are singletons. Germline CDR1 SGHTA, CDR2 FQGTGA. The V and J ends lost 6 bases and 2 bases, in that order; junction bases with no gene match: 4. The CDR3 spans 14 residues. This clone showed up just once. What it binds is not known. This receptor was obtained from a man aged 25-45 years in good health. Sample: naive CD4+ T cells sorted from blood. Subset of the sample: CD45RA+ positively selected. The genes are TRBV7-3 and TRBJ1-2; TRBD1 matches 9 bases. This CDR3 is CASSAGTGNYGYTF. DNA for the CDR3: TGTGCCAGCAGTGCCGGGACAGGGAACTATGGCTACACCTTC.